This TCR beta chain derives from a study of OX40 agonist ivuxolimab in advanced cancers. Across the study: With a range of roughly 23 to 79, age averaged approximately 64 years, and approximately 83% were male. There were three patients with partial responses, one having hepatocellular carcinoma and two cutaneous melanoma.

Repertoires were generated with immunoSEQ multiplex PCR, while TCRdb's copy carries only in-frame clones and drops some. The sample records 65,000 to 95,000 clones, 90% being singletons. In germline, CDR1 is MNHEY, CDR2 SVGAGI. Trimming removed 2 bases at V and 3 bases at J, with 7 bases between. This CDR3 contains 13 residues. The sequencing here drew on CD4+ or CD8+ T cells sorted from blood, taken in a trial of the OX40 agonist ivuxolimab. The sequence derives from an adult with an advanced solid tumor such as melanoma, head and neck, liver or kidney cancer. The J gene is TRBJ1-1, the V gene TRBV6-5; TRBD1 might be the D (6 bases). CDR3 region: CASSYPGDTEAFF. The CDR3 bases are TGTGCCAGCAGTTACCCAGGGGACACTGAAGCTTTCTTT.